The 24 T cell receptor beta chains given below trace back to one sample, sequenced in a study of tumor-infiltrating lymphocytes in primary liver carcinoma. Constant-region priming of about 500 ng total RNA yielded TCR beta cDNA. Library construction for TCR beta comprised three nested multiplex PCR rounds performed with slightly modified ARM-PCR. Rounds one and two of PCR, each of roughly 10 cycles, were primed with TRBV1-TRBV30 forward primers and a C-beta reverse primer. TCRdb called the multiplex PCR reads again in MiXCR, with one record for every CDR3 protein. The data contain some 100,000 distinct CDR3 sequences, around two thirds of them seen just once; the ten biggest clones take up approximately 12%. The source material, 20-30 mg of unsorted bulk tissue, was used to co-extract RNA and DNA. Sequences were obtained from liver tumor tissue from sampling region 2. Subset indicated: tumor region T2, inferior pole. All receptors come from a woman aged 60 to 75 with primary liver carcinoma and hepatitis B virus infection.

Comments on this clonotype: Compared with germline, one end of the junction differs, possibly owing to a read error. This chain links TRBV10-3 with TRBJ2-7, with TRBD2 matching 13 bases. The CDR3 spans 16 residues. The V gene's germline CDR1 is ENHRY and CDR2 SYGVKD. As DNA, the CDR3 is TGTACCATCAGTACCAAACTGGGACTAGCGGGAAACGAGCAGTACTTC. Encoded protein: CTISTKLGLAGNEQYF.

This clonotype was picked up many times. V and J are TRBV30 and TRBJ2-7, with 9 bases that match TRBD1. J lost 4 bases, V lost 5 bases, and 3 bases had no gene match. Germline assignment: CDR1 GTSNPN and CDR2 SVGIG (reference sequence). The CDR3 is 12 residues long. The CDR3 bases are TGTGCCTGGGGACAGGGGCTATACGAGCAGTACTTC. It specifies CAWGQGLYEQYF.

Turning to this clonotype: One end of the junction is discordant with germline, which a read error may explain. CDR3 DNA: TGCACCAGCAGTCGTCAAGATAATCAGCCCCAGCATTTT. Residues: CTSSRQDNQPQHF. The chain links TRBV4-1 to TRBJ1-5; D gene ambiguous. Germline V gene sequence: CDR1 MGHRA, CDR2 YSYEKL. The CDR3 is 13 amino acids.

A word on this clonotype: A junction boundary mismatches the germline segment, possibly from a read error. The rearrangement joins TRBV29-1 to TRBJ2-7, with 15 bases aligning to TRBD2. This CDR3 has 14 residues. Germline CDR1 SQVTM, CDR2 ANQGSEA. Here the CDR3 DNA reads TGCAGCGTGGGACTAGCGGGAGGACGATCCGAACAGCACTTC. It encodes CSVGLAGGRSEQHF.

CDR3 nucleotide sequence: TGCAGTGCTAGAGACGTGGTAGCGCCACAAGAGACCCAGTACTTC. Translating gives CSARDVVAPQETQYF. This rearrangement joins TRBV20-1 to TRBJ2-5, with a weak D call TRBD2 (5 bases). This CDR3 contains 15 residues. CDR1 is DFQATT and CDR2 is SNEGSKA in the germline V gene (reference sequence). Trimming cost V 0 bases and J 2 bases, with 13 bases left between them.

About this clonotype: Just one base apart from a much larger clone, this may be a read error. The CDR3, as DNA: TGTGCCACCAGCTCGAAGACAGGGCGGAAAGAGACCCAGTACTTC. Translated: CATSSKTGRKETQYF. The chain is built from TRBV7-9 and TRBJ2-5; 7 bases agree with TRBD1. Germline values: CDR1 SEHNR, CDR2 FQNEAQ (reference sequence). The CDR3 spans 15 residues.

V usage is TRBV11-2 and J usage is TRBJ2-7, with D unresolved. Per the germline V gene, CDR1 is SGHAT and CDR2 is FQNNGV. The CDR3 runs 13 residues. V shed 11 bases and J shed 6 bases, with 20 bases lying between them. This chain's CDR3 is CAESLDHNSEQYF. CDR3 nucleotides: TGTGCCGAAAGCTTAGATCATAACAGCGAGCAGTACTTC.

This clonotype has a handful of counts. One end of the junction does not line up with germline, which may come from a read error. This rearrangement joins TRBV6-1 to TRBJ2-1, with 9 nucleotides matching TRBD2. Germline-derived CDR1 and CDR2 are MNHNS and SASEGT. The CDR3 is 14 residues long. The DNA for the CDR3 is TGCGCCACCAAAGCGGGGGGCTCCTACAATGAGCAGTTCTTC. It yields the protein CATKAGGSYNEQFF.

As for this clonotype: Germline and junction disagree at one end, which may indicate a read error. J is TRBJ2-2 and V is TRBV12-3 or TRBV12-4; D call uncertain. The CDR3 covers 14 residues. The CDR3 DNA reads as TGTGCTAGCACCCCGGAGTACCACACCGGGGAGCTGTTTTTT. Its translation: CASTPEYHTGELFF.

The chain has TRBV29-1 and TRBJ1-1; 10 bases are a match to TRBD1. This CDR3 is built from 14 residues. CDR1 and CDR2 (germline): SQVTM, ANQGSEA. CDR3 DNA sequence: TGCAGGACTGACAGGGGGCGATTGGACACTGAAGCTTTCTTT. Translated: CRTDRGRLDTEAFF. The entire variable domain, with the rest obtained from reference TRBV29-1 and TRBJ1-1, is as follows: SAVISQKPSRDICQRGTSLTIQCQVDSQVTMMFWYRQQPGQSLTLIATANQGSEATYESGFVIDKFPISRPNLTFSTLTVSNMSPEDSSIYLCRTDRGRLDTEAFFGQGTRLTVV.

Points on this clonotype: Possible read error: a much larger clone is one base away. The rearrangement joins TRBV10-3 to TRBJ1-1; D gene uncertain. V shed 0 bases and J shed 4 bases, with 3 bases lying between them. Germline V gene data show CDR1 as ENHRY and CDR2 as SYGVKD. The CDR3 has 12 residues. CDR3 protein: CAISESGTEAFF. The CDR3 DNA reads as TGTGCCATCAGTGAGTCGGGCACTGAAGCTTTCTTT.

This clonotype was picked up many times. The rearrangement joins TRBV28 to TRBJ2-7; either TRBD1 or TRBD2 may supply D (5 bases each). CDR3 length: 15 amino acids. CDR1 MDHEN and CDR2 SYDVKM come from the germline V gene. V was shortened by 6 bases and J by 6 bases, with 21 bases between the two germline ends. The CDR3 spells CASRPRDGFPGEQYF. Written as DNA, the CDR3 is TGTGCCAGCAGACCTCGGGACGGATTCCCTGGCGAGCAGTACTTC.

Ten or more counts support this clonotype. V and J are TRBV6-5 and TRBJ2-7; D not certain. The CDR3 has 14 amino acids. Germline V gene sequence: CDR1 MNHEY, CDR2 SVGAGI. Trimming took 8 bases from V and 4 from J, leaving 18 bases between them. The CDR3 reads CASPPFWSFYEQYF. In nucleotides, the CDR3 is TGTGCCAGCCCCCCTTTTTGGTCTTTTTACGAGCAGTACTTC.

Of note for this clonotype: This may be a read error, as it is one base from a much larger clone. V gene TRBV5-4 combines with J gene TRBJ1-1; a weak D match, TRBD1 (6 bases). CDR1 and CDR2 from the germline V gene are SGHNT and YYREEE (reference sequence). The V end lost 4 bases, the J end lost 4 bases, and 23 bases lay between the germline ends. The CDR3 has 17 amino acids. The CDR3 DNA is TGTGCCAGCAGCCCGCTGGTAGGGGGGGCAGGCTGCACTGAAGCTTTCTTT. It specifies CASSPLVGGAGCTEAFF.

This clonotype occurred many times. The chain links TRBV6-2 or TRBV6-3 to TRBJ2-3; no definite D call. The CDR3 spans 18 residues. The V gene lost 0 bases and the J gene lost 0 bases, with 16 bases spanning the gap. Per germline, CDR1 MNHEY and CDR2 SVGEGT. The CDR3 DNA follows: TGTGCCAGCAGTTACTCGAGTACGGCAGACACTAGCACAGATACGCAGTATTTT. This gives the protein CASSYSSTADTSTDTQYF.

This clonotype has at least ten counts. The chain couples TRBV4-1 to TRBJ2-6; a weak D match, TRBD2 (6 bases). V lost 1 base, J lost 0 bases, and 13 bases lay in between. The CDR3 has 18 residues. Germline values: CDR1 MGHRA, CDR2 YSYEKL. The CDR3 DNA follows: TGCGCCAGCAGCCAAGGTGGGGGGAAAACCTCTGGGGCCAACGTCCTGACTTTC. Its protein is CASSQGGGKTSGANVLTF.

This clonotype showed up just once. Relative to the germline gene, one junction end is altered; a read error may explain this. The chain uses TRBV10-1 and TRBJ2-2, with 7 positions matching TRBD2. The CDR3 has 13 amino acids. CDR1 is WNHNN and CDR2 is SYGVQD in the germline V gene (reference sequence). The DNA of the CDR3 is TGTGACAGCAGTGGGGGGGACTACCAAGAGCTGTTTTTT. Protein: CDSSGGDYQELFF.

This clonotype was observed a single time. A much larger clone lies a single base off, so this may be a read error. The V call is TRBV30, the J call TRBJ2-1; 10 bases agree with TRBD2. With 2 bases clipped from V and 4 bases from J, the junction kept 5 bases outside the gene matches. The CDR3 spans 15 residues. Germline V lookup: CDR1 GTSNPN, CDR2 SVGIG (reference sequence). The CDR3 loop is CAWSMGLANYNEQFF. DNA of the CDR3: TGTGCCTGGAGTATGGGACTAGCGAATTACAATGAGCAGTTCTTC.

The chain employs TRBV11-2 and TRBJ2-3, with 10 positions matching TRBD2. V gave up 5 bases and J gave up 6 bases; unmatched junction bases: 14. The CDR3 is 17 residues long. CDR1 is SGHAT and CDR2 is FQNNGV in the germline V gene. The DNA for the CDR3 is TGTGCCAGCAGCCCGAGTGGTCTAGCGGGAGTTACGGATACGCAGTATTTT. Its protein is CASSPSGLAGVTDTQYF.

V gene TRBV28 combines with J gene TRBJ2-5; D not certain. The CDR3 extends over 16 amino acids. The V gene lost 2 bases and the J gene lost 1 base, with 14 bases spanning the gap. Germline V gene data show CDR1 as MDHEN and CDR2 as SYDVKM. This chain's CDR3 is CASSLTGSGSQETQYF. The CDR3 coding sequence is TGTGCCAGCAGTTTAACTGGTTCGGGCAGCCAAGAGACCCAGTACTTC.

The V and J genes are TRBV28 and TRBJ1-1, with D perhaps matching TRBD1 (5 bases). Germline CDR1 MDHEN, CDR2 SYDVKM. The CDR3 is 15 residues long. Trimming pared 3 bases from V and 4 bases from J, leaving 15 bases between. The CDR3 loop reads CASSFNQGSSTEAFF. The CDR3 bases are TGTGCCAGCAGTTTTAACCAGGGTTCCTCCACTGAAGCTTTCTTT.

Comment on this clonotype: At one boundary the junction diverges from the germline segment, which might be a read error. The rearrangement links TRBV29-1 to TRBJ1-3; TRBD1 matches at 7 bases. This CDR3 has 15 amino acids. Germline lookup yields CDR1 SQVTM and CDR2 ANQGSEA. The CDR3 bases are TGCAGGGCCACAACCGAAGACAGGGAATGGAACACCACATATTTT. The encoded protein is CRATTEDREWNTTYF.

The chain has TRBV29-1 and TRBJ1-1; no reliable D call. The V gene's germline CDR1 is SQVTM and CDR2 ANQGSEA. The germline V and J ends were trimmed by 5 bases and 0 bases, with 22 bases remaining between them. This CDR3 is 17 amino acids long. The CDR3 nucleotides are TGCAGCGTTTTCCTTCGGAGCAGAGGCCCCATGAACACTGAAGCTTTCTTT. It codes for CSVFLRSRGPMNTEAFF.

Points on this clonotype: A much larger clone differs from this one at a single base, so this may be a read error. The conserved phenylalanine or tryptophan normally closing the CDR3 is absent here, so this likely arose from a read error. The chain combines TRBV6-6 with TRBJ2-7; D tentatively fits TRBD1 or TRBD2 (6 bases each). The CDR3 covers 13 residues. V shed 5 bases and J shed 8 bases, with 16 bases lying between them. CDR1 MNHNY and CDR2 SVGAGI come from the germline V gene (reference sequence). The CDR3 sequence: CASSLTGGGQQYL. The CDR3 nucleotides read TGTGCCAGCAGTCTCACGGGTGGGGGGCAGCAGTACTTG.